This T cell receptor beta chain is from a study of CD4 T cells in relation to SARS-CoV-2 and coronaviruses. A note on this clone: What it recognizes is unknown.

Before the COVID-19 pandemic, during about 2010-2019, CD4+ T cells were taken from unexposed donors. After around nine days of culture, CD4+ T cells were isolated. V lost 2 bases and J 5 bases, leaving 12 bases between the germline ends. Per germline, CDR1 GTSNPN and CDR2 SVGIG (reference sequence). There are 13 residues in the CDR3. The repertoire was sequenced with immunoSEQ multiplex PCR; TCRdb's copy has only in-frame clones and lacks some. The sample lists about 20,000 clones, approximately 77% occurring once. The chain uses TRBV30 and TRBJ1-1, with D tentatively TRBD1 (5 bases). This clonotype originated in a human donor in good health. Sequences were obtained from CD4+ T cells from PBMCs, cultured in vitro. The CDR3 is CAWSSSGRTEAFF. Written as DNA, the CDR3 is TGTGCCTGGAGTTCTTCAGGGAGAACTGAAGCTTTCTTT. Full variable domain (outside the CDR3, taken from reference TRBV30 and TRBJ1-1): SQTIHQWPATLVQPVGSPLSLECTVEGTSNPNLYWYRQAAGRGLQLLFYSVGIGQISSEVPQNLSASRPQDRQFILSSKKLLLSDSGFYLCAWSSSGRTEAFFGQGTRLTVV.